This T cell receptor (beta chain) appears in the sequencing data of a study of regulatory T cells in long-lasting Graves disease. This clonotype was seen ten or more times. Time point given: newly diagnosed GD, antithyroid drugs for less than 3 months. With RNA extracted from PBMCs as input, the TCR library was made. Building the TCR beta libraries relied on iRepertoire HTBI primers, and CDR3 regions underwent Arm-PCR. MiXCR, applied by TCRdb to the multiplex PCR reads, yields one record per CDR3 protein. This sample has 420,000 or so distinct CDR3 sequences, with about 16% found just once. Germline CDR1 is LGHDT and CDR2 is YNNKEL (reference sequence). J gave up 3 bases and V 1 base, and 0 bases lay outside the gene matches. This CDR3 is 15 amino acids long. The data were also submitted as part of a second study, on T cells in Graves' hyperthyroidism and ophthalmopathy. That investigation notes: Newly diagnosed hyperthyroidism patients aged 18 to 65 years had disease lasting under 2 months.

The clonotype was recovered from a woman aged 18-35 years with Graves disease. The chain employs TRBV3-1 and TRBJ2-2, with 9 bases matching TRBD1. Specimen: peripheral blood mononuclear cells (PBMCs), collected at new diagnosis, from a patient treated with antithyroid drugs. CDR3 residues: CASSQGQGDTGELFF. The CDR3 region has the DNA TGTGCCAGCAGCCAAGGACAGGGGGACACCGGGGAGCTGTTTTTT.